This T cell receptor (beta chain) was sequenced for a study of blood T cells in healthy people across ages. The authors ran a second PCR of roughly 6 to 11 cycles using a sample-barcoded 5' primer and a J-beta primer mix. TCRdb analysed the 5' RACE reads with MiXCR anew, one entry per CDR3 protein. The sample has over 750,000 distinct CDR3 sequences; 25% are singletons. Germline lookup yields CDR1 LGHNA and CDR2 YNFKEQ. The CDR3 has 20 amino acids. These records were also assigned to another study, of T cells of mothers and their children.

This chain joins TRBV4-2 and TRBJ2-5, with 15 bases identical to TRBD2. The closer fit of TRBJ2-7 to the DNA end suggests the J call may be wrong. The sample was blood. The TCR sequence derives from a boy aged 5-17 years in good health. CDR3 amino acids: CASSPSSVGLAGGPGGEQYF. DNA for the CDR3: TGTGCCAGCAGCCCCTCGAGCGTAGGACTAGCGGGAGGGCCCGGTGGCGAGCAGTACTTC.